This T cell receptor (beta chain) derives from a study of T-cell reconstitution after alpha-beta-depleted transplantation in children. This CDR3 spans 16 amino acids. Germline V lookup: CDR1 SGHTA, CDR2 FQGNSA. V lost 0 bases to trimming and J lost 0 bases; unmatched junction nucleotides: 4. For TCRbeta, the library was prepared with unique molecular identifiers. Using its own MiXCR run on the PCR reads, TCRdb lists one record per CDR3 protein. This repertoire shows around 450,000 distinct CDR3 sequences, around 15% found once; its top ten account for under 30%. Material: PBMCs, mostly from graft donor cells, obtained 360 days after TCRalphabeta/CD19-depleted stem cell transplant. The source of this sequence is a boy younger than two who had a stem cell transplant for Wiskott-Aldrich syndrome, so the T cells may come from the graft donor. The J gene is TRBJ2-7, the V gene TRBV7-2, with 8 bases matching TRBD1. CDR3 nucleotides: TGTGCCAGCAGCTTAGCTCGGACAGGGCACTCCTACGAGCAGTACTTC. It codes for CASSLARTGHSYEQYF. Drawing the rest from reference TRBV7-2 and TRBJ2-7, the complete variable domain is GAGVSQSPSNKVTEKGKDVELRCDPISGHTALYWYRQSLGQGLEFLIYFQGNSAPDKSGLPSDRFSAERTGGSVSTLTIQRTQQEDSAVYLCASSLARTGHSYEQYFGPGTRLTVT.